One TCR beta chain is described in this entry. Sequencing was performed with immunoSEQ multiplex PCR; in TCRdb, only in-frame clones are kept and a portion is missing. The sample has around 70,000 clones, about 85% seen once. The CDR3 spans 18 residues. The V end lost 8 bases, the J end lost 8 bases, and 28 bases lay between the germline ends. Germline V gives CDR1 SNHLY, CDR2 FYNNEI. The data are from a study of T cell responses to AZD1222 COVID-19 vaccine. The starting material was peripheral blood, obtained on day 0 of AZD1222 vaccination. The chain recombines TRBV2 with TRBJ1-6, with D possibly TRBD1 on 6 matching bases. This TCR derives from an adult in good health. As DNA, the CDR3 is TGTGCCAGCCGATGGACAGAGCATCTCTCAATATATGATTCACCCCTCCACTTT. This codes for CASRWTEHLSIYDSPLHF.